The clone carrying this T cell receptor (beta chain) showed up just a few times. Its antigen is still unknown. CDR3 length: 15 amino acids. V was clipped by 2 bases and J by 6 bases, with 14 bases between them. The germline CDR1 and CDR2 sequences are SGHTA and FQGNSA. TCRdb re-analysed the RACE reads in MiXCR, keeping a single row per CDR3 protein. The data show fewer than 150,000 distinct CDR3 sequences, 10% to 15% seen once. This sample stems from a study of human T cells and chemical hapten exposure. At the level of the study: Throughout the roughly 25-week study, diphenylcyclopropenone was applied weekly to the patients' scalps. General study findings and limits: DPC sensitization left the count of TCRs above 1 in 1000 unchanged.

Indicated time point: patch test 2, 6 weeks after DPC sensitization. Stated treatment: therapeutic diphenylcyclopropenone sensitization with weekly scalp DPC. This rearrangement joins TRBV7-2 to TRBJ1-5, with D possibly TRBD1 on 5 matching bases. This receptor was identified in a woman aged 45-65 years with alopecia areata. Some clones in this sample may be carry-over from other donors' samples. Material: whole blood, obtained in connection with sensitization to the hapten diphenylcyclopropenone (DPC). The CDR3 sequence: CASSLLPHGGQPQHF. As DNA, the CDR3 is TGTGCCAGCAGCTTATTACCACACGGGGGTCAGCCCCAGCATTTT.